This TCR beta chain appears in the sequencing data of a study of identical twins. General study points: Twins' surplus sharing was weaker for beta out-of-frame sequences. Part of the zero-insertion signal could reflect confounding by invariant MAIT and iNKT cells.

TCRdb called the 5' RACE reads again in MiXCR, with one record for every CDR3 protein. The sample shows 650,000 to 750,000 distinct CDR3 sequences, 21% of them seen only once. V lost 1 base and J lost 8, with 12 bases in between. The length of the CDR3 is 14 residues. Worth noting for this clonotype: Antigen unknown.

This sample was shared with a second study, whose subject was T cells expressing NK-cell markers.

Sequencing input: PBMCs. V gene TRBV12-3 or TRBV12-4 combines with J gene TRBJ2-1, with D possibly TRBD1 on 7 matching bases. The clonotype comes from a woman in her late teens or twenties in good health. CDR3 in amino acids: CASSLVGGGHEQFF. The CDR3 nucleotides read TGTGCCAGCAGTTTAGTTGGAGGGGGCCATGAGCAGTTCTTC.